This T cell receptor beta chain comes out of a study of cytomegalovirus exposure and HLA in healthy donors. Regarding this clone: No antigen is known for it.

Deletions cut 6 bases from V and 0 bases from J, with 12 bases between. The CDR3 extends over 15 amino acids. The germline V gene has CDR1 SNHLY and CDR2 FYNNEI. Study-wide results and limits: Across donors, presence/absence analyses took sequencing depth to be roughly uniform.

PCR was performed using 60 Vbeta and 13 Jbeta primers. Using immunoSEQ multiplex PCR, the repertoire was profiled, and TCRdb retains in-frame clones only, with some absent. Its clone listing holds about 160,000 clones. J is TRBJ1-3 and V is TRBV2; TRBD1 is a possible D gene (6 bases). Specimen: PBMCs. This receptor was obtained from a woman aged 55-69 years in good health and CMV-seronegative. Here the CDR3 reads CASSPGQPSGNTIYF. The CDR3 DNA follows: TGTGCCAGCAGCCCGGGACAACCCTCTGGAAACACCATATATTTT.